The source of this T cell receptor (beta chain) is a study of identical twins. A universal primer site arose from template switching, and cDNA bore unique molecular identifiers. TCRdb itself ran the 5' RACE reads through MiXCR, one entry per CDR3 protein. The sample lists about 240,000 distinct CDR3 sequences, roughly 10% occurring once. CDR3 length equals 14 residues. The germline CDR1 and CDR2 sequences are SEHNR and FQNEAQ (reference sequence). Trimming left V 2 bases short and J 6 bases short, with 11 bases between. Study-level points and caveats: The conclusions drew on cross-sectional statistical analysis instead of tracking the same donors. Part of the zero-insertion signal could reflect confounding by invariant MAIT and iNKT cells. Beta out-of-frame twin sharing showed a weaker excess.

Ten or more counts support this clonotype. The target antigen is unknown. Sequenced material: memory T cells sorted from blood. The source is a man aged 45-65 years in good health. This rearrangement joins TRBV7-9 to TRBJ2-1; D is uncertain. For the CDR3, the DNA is TGTGCCAGCAGCTTACTTCAGAATAGCAATGAGCAGTTCTTC. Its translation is CASSLLQNSNEQFF.